This T cell receptor beta chain comes out of a study of blood T cells in healthy people across ages. V was clipped by 3 bases and J by 2 bases, with 14 bases between them. The germline gives CDR1 LGHNA, CDR2 YNFKEQ. CDR3 length: 15 residues. A second about 6 to 12 cycle PCR used barcoded and J-beta primers. Unique molecular identifiers of 12 random nucleotides labeled each cDNA. Sequencing of every sample gave 2.5 million or more CDR3-containing paired-end reads. Each CDR3 protein is one row after TCRdb ran MiXCR on the 5' RACE reads. The data show around 800,000 distinct CDR3 sequences, under 45% seen once.

The clonotype was recovered from a man aged 60-69 years in good health. The sequenced sample was blood. V gene TRBV4-2 combines with J gene TRBJ2-7; TRBD2 is a possible D gene (6 bases). This CDR3 is CASSQTGDGTYEQYF. The CDR3 DNA sequence: TGTGCCAGCAGCCAGACGGGGGATGGTACCTACGAGCAGTACTTC.